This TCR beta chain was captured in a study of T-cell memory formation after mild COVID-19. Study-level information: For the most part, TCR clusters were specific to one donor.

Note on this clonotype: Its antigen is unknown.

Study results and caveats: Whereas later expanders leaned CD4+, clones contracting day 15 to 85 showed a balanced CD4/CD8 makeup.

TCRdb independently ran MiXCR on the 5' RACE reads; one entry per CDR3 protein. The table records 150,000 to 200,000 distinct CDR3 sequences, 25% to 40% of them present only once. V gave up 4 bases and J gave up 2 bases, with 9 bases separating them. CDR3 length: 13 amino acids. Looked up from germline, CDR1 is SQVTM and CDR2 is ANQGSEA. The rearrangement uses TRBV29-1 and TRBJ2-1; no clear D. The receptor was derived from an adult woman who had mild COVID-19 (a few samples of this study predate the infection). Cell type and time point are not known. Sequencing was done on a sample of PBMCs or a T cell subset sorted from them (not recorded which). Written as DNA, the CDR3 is TGCAGCGTTGTCCAGCCCCCCTACAATGAGCAGTTCTTC. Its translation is CSVVQPPYNEQFF.